This entry describes one TCR beta chain. CDR1 and CDR2 (germline): LGHDT, YNNKEL (reference sequence). The length of the CDR3 is 16 residues. V lost 1 base, J lost 4 bases, and 8 bases stayed unmatched. TCRdb's copy holds only in-frame clones and misses some; the assay was immunoSEQ multiplex PCR. Of 200,000 to 250,000 clones detected, around 88% appear once; the ten largest clones hold around 1.5%. This sample was taken from a study of blood T cell repertoires in COVID-19. Overall study: COVID-19 samples collected from the United States, Italy and Spain covered acute and convalescent phases. Sources were T cells, B-cell-depleted T cells, or PBMCs; the material itself was cDNA or gDNA.

The chain employs TRBV3-1 (or the pseudogene TRBV3-2) and TRBJ2-7; TRBD2 aligns across 9 bases. The sequence came from a young man with active or convalescent COVID-19. The sequenced sample consisted of peripheral blood. The DNA of the CDR3 is TGTGCCAGCAGCCAAGTCTCGGCGGGAGGGTCTTACGAGCAGTACTTC. It is translated as CASSQVSAGGSYEQYF.